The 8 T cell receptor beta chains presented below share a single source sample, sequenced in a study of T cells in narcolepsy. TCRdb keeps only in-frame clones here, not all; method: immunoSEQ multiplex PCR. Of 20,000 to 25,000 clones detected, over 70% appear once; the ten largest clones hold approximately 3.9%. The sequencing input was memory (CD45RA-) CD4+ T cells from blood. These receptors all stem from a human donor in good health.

CDR3: CASARGDPGGEKLFF. CDR3 in DNA: TGTGCCTCCGCCCGGGGGGACCCGGGGGGTGAAAAACTGTTTTTT. The rearrangement uses TRBV10-3 and TRBJ1-4, with D maybe TRBD1 (5 bases). Trimming cost V 11 bases and J 7 bases, with 23 bases left between them. CDR1 and CDR2 from the germline V gene are ENHRY and SYGVKD. CDR3 size: 15 residues.

The CDR3 nucleotides read TGTGCCAGCAGTTACAGGGACACTGAAGCTTTCTTT. Its protein is CASSYRDTEAFF. This chain joins TRBV6-5 and TRBJ1-1; D call uncertain. V was pared by 2 bases and J by 3 bases, with 4 bases between. Germline values: CDR1 MNHEY, CDR2 SVGAGI. CDR3 size: 12 residues.

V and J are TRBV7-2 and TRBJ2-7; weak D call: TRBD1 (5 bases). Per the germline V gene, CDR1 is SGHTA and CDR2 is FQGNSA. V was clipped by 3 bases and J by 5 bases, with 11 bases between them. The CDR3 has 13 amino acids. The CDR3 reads CASSFIQGNEQYF. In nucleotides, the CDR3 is TGTGCCAGCAGCTTCATCCAGGGAAACGAGCAGTACTTC.

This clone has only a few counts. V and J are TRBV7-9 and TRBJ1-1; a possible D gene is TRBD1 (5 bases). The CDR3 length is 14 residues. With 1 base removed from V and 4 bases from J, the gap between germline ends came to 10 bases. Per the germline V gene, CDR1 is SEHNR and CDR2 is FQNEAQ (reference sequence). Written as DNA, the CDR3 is TGTGCCAGCAGCTTAGGGGACGGATTCACTGAAGCTTTCTTT. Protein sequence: CASSLGDGFTEAFF.

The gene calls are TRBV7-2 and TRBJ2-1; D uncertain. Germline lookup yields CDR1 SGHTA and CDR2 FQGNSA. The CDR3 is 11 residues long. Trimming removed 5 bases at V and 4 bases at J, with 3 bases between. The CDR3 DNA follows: TGTGCCAGCAGCGCGTACAATGAGCAGTTCTTC. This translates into CASSAYNEQFF.

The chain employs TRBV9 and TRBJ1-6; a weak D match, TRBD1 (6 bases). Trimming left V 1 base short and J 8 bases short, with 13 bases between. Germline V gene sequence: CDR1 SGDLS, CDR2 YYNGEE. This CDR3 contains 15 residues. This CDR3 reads CASSVRTAEDSPLHF. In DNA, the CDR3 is TGTGCCAGCAGCGTAAGGACAGCTGAGGATTCACCCCTCCACTTT.

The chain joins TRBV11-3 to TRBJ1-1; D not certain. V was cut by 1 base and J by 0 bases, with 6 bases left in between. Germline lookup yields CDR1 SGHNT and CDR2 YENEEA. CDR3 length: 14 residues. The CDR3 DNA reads TGTGCCAGCAGCTTAGCAGAAGTGAACACTGAAGCTTTCTTT. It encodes CASSLAEVNTEAFF.

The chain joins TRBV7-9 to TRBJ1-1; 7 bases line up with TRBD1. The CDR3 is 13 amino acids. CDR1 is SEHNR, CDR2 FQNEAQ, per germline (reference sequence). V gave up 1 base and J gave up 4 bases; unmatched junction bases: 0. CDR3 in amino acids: CASSLGQGTEAFF. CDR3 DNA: TGTGCCAGCAGCTTAGGACAGGGCACTGAAGCTTTCTTT.